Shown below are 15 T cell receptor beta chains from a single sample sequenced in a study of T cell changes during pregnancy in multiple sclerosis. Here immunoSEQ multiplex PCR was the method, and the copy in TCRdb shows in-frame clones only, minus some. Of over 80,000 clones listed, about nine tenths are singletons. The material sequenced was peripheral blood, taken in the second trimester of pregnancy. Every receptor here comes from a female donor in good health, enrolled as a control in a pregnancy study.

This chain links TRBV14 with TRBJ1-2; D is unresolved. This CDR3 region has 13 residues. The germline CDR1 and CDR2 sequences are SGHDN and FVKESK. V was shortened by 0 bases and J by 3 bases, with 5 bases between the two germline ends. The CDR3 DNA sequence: TGTGCCAGCAGCCAAGAGTATGACTATGGCTACACCTTC. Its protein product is CASSQEYDYGYTF.

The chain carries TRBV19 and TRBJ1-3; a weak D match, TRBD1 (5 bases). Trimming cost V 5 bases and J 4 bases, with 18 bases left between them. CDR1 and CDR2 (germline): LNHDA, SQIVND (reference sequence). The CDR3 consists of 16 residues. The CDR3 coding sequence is TGTGCCAGTAGTTCCCGACAGACCTCGACAGGAAACACCATATATTTT. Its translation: CASSSRQTSTGNTIYF. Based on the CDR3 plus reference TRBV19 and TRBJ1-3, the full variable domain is DGGITQSPKYLFRKEGQNVTLSCEQNLNHDAMYWYRQDPGQGLRLIYYSQIVNDFQKGDIAEGYSVSREKKESFPLTVTSAQKNPTAFYLCASSSRQTSTGNTIYFGEGSWLTVV.

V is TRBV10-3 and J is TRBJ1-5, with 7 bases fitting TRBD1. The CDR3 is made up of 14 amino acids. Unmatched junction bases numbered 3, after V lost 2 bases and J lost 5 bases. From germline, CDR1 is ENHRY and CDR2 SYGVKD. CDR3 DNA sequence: TGTGCCATCAGTGAGGCAGGGGGTCATCAGCCCCAGCATTTT. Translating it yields CAISEAGGHQPQHF.

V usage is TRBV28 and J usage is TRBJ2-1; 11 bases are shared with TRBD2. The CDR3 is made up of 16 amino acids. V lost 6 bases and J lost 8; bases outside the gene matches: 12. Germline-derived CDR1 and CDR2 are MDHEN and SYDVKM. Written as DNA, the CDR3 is TGTGCCAGCAGGAAGACTAGCGGGACCCTTTTGGATGAGCAGTTCTTC. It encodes CASRKTSGTLLDEQFF. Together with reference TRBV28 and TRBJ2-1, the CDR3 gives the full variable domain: DVKVTQSSRYLVKRTGEKVFLECVQDMDHENMFWYRQDPGLGLRLIYFSYDVKMKEKGDIPEGYSVSREKKERFSLILESASTNQTSMYLCASRKTSGTLLDEQFFGPGTRLTVL.

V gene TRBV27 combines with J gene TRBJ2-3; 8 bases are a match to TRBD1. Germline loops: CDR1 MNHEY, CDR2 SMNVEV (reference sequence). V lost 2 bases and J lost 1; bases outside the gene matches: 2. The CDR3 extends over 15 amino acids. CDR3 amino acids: CASSLGGQGTDTQYF. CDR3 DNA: TGTGCCAGCAGTTTAGGGGGACAGGGCACAGATACGCAGTATTTT.

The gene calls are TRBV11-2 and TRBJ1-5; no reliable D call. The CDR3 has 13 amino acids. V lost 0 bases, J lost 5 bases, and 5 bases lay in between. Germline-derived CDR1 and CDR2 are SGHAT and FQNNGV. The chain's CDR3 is CASSLDIHQPQHF. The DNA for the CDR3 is TGTGCCAGCAGCTTAGATATCCATCAGCCCCAGCATTTT. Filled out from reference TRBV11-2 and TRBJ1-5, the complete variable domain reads EAGVAQSPRYKIIEKRQSVAFWCNPISGHATLYWYQQILGQGPKLLIQFQNNGVVDDSQLPKDRFSAERLKGVDSTLKIQPAKLEDSAVYLCASSLDIHQPQHFGDGTRLSIL.

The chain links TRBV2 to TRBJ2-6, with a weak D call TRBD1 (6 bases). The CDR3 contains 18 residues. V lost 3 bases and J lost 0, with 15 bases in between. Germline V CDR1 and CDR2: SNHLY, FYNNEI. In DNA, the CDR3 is TGTGCCAGCAGTGATATGGGGCAGGGGATCTCTGGGGCCAACGTCCTGACTTTC. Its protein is CASSDMGQGISGANVLTF.

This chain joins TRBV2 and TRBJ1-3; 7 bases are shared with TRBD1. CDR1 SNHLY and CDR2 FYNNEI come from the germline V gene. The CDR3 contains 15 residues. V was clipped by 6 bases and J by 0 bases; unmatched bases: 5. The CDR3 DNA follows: TGTGCCAGCAGACGGGACAGCCGCTCTGGAAACACCATATATTTT. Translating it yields CASRRDSRSGNTIYF.

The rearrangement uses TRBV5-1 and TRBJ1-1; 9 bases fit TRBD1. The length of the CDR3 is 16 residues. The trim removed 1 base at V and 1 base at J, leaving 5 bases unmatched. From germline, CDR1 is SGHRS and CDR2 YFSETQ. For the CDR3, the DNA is TGCGCCAGCAGCTTGCAGGGACAGGGACAGAACACTGAAGCTTTCTTT. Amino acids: CASSLQGQGQNTEAFF. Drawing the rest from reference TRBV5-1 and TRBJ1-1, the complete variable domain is KAGVTQTPRYLIKTRGQQVTLSCSPISGHRSVSWYQQTPGQGLQFLFEYFSETQRNKGNFPGRFSGRQFSNSRSEMNVSTLELGDSALYLCASSLQGQGQNTEAFFGQGTRLTVV.

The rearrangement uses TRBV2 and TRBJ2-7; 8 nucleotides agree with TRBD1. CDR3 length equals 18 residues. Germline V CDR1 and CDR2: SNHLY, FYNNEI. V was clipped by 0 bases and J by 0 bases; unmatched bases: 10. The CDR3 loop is CASSEARVGTGFSYEQYF. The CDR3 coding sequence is TGTGCCAGCAGTGAAGCGCGGGTTGGGACAGGCTTCTCCTACGAGCAGTACTTC.

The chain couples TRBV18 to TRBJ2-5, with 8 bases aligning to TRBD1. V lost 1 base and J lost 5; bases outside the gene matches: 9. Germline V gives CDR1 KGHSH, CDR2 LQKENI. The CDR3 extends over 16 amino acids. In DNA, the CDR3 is TGTGCCAGCTCACCACGGAGGCAGGGGGCCTTGGAGACCCAGTACTTC. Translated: CASSPRRQGALETQYF.

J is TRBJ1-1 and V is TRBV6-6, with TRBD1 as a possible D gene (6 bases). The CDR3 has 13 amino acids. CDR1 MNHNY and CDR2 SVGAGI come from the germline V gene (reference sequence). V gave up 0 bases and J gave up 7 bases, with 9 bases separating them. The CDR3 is CASSYSNRVEAFF. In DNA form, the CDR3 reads TGTGCCAGCAGTTACTCGAACAGGGTTGAAGCTTTCTTT.

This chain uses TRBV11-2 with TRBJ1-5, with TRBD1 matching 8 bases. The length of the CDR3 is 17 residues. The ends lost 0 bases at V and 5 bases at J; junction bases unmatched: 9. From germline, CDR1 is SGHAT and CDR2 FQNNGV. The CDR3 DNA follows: TGTGCCAGCAGCTTAGAACCCGGACAGGGCCTAGATCAGCCCCAGCATTTT. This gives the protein CASSLEPGQGLDQPQHF.

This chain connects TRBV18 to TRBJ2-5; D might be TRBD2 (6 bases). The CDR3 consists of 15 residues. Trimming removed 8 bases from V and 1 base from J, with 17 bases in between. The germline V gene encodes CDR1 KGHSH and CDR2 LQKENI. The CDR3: CASRGVRGGQETQYF. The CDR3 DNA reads TGTGCCAGCCGCGGGGTACGGGGAGGCCAAGAGACCCAGTACTTC. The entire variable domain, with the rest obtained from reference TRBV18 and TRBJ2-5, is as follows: NAGVMQNPRHLVRRRGQEARLRCSPMKGHSHVYWYRQLPEEGLKFMVYLQKENIIDESGMPKERFSAEFPKEGPSILRIQQVVRGDSAAYFCASRGVRGGQETQYFGPGTRLLVL.

The CDR3 region is CASSLQALQETQYF. The CDR3 bases are TGTGCCTCCTCGCTCCAGGCCCTCCAAGAGACCCAGTACTTC. The genes are TRBV30 and TRBJ2-5; no clear D gene. Trimming stripped 7 bases from V and 1 base from J, with 16 bases between. Per the germline V gene, CDR1 is GTSNPN and CDR2 is SVGIG (reference sequence). The CDR3 has 14 residues.